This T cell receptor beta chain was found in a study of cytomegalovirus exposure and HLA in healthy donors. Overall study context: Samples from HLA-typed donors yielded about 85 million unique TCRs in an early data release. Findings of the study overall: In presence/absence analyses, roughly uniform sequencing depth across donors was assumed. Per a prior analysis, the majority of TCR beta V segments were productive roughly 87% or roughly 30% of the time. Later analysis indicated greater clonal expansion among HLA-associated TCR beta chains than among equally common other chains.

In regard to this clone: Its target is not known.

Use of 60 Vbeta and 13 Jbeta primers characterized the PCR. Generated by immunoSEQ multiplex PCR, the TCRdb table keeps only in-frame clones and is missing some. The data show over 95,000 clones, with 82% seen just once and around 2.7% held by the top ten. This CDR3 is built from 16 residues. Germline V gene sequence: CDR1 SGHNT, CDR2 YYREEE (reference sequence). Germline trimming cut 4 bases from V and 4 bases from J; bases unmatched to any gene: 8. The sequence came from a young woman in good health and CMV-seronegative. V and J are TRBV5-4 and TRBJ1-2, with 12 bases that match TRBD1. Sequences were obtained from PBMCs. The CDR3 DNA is TGTGCCAGCAGCGCGGGACAGGGGGCCACCTTCTATGGCTACACCTTC. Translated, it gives CASSAGQGATFYGYTF. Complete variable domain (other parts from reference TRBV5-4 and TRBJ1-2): ETGVTQSPTHLIKTRGQQVTLRCSSQSGHNTVSWYQQALGQGPQFIFQYYREEENGRGNFPPRFSGLQFPNYSSELNVNALELDDSALYLCASSAGQGATFYGYTFGSGTRLTVV.